This is a list of T cell receptor beta chains from one sample in a study of blood T cells in healthy people across ages. Via MiXCR, TCRdb re-called the 5' RACE reads, giving one row per CDR3 protein. The table includes approximately 1.5 million distinct CDR3 sequences, 30% to 40% detected once. The specimen was blood. The receptors come from a woman aged 25 to 39 in good health. CDR3s include the opening cysteine and the closing phenylalanine or tryptophan. A D gene is named only where the DNA matches it firmly. Expanded clones get a size class; other rows say once, few or many, or leave the size out.

d_call j_call clone_size v_call cdr3_aa cdr3_nt
TRBD1 TRBJ2-1 NA TRBV9 CASSSWTGSSYNEQFF TGTGCCAGCAGCTCCTGGACAGGGTCATCCTACAATGAGCAGTTCTTC
TRBD1 TRBJ1-2 few TRBV5-5 CASRETTGPYHYGYTF TGTGCCAGCAGAGAGACGACAGGGCCGTATCACTATGGCTACACCTTC
TRBD2 TRBJ2-3 few TRBV20-1 CSATGPAGVTDTQYF TGCAGTGCTACAGGCCCAGCGGGAGTTACAGATACGCAGTATTTT
NA TRBJ1-2 NA TRBV29-1 CSETRGGPGYTF TGCAGCGAGACGAGAGGGGGGCCTGGCTACACCTTC
TRBD1 TRBJ2-1 few TRBV24-1 CATSGPQGAEEQFF TGTGCCACCAGTGGTCCACAGGGGGCTGAAGAGCAGTTCTTC
NA TRBJ1-4 many TRBV12-3/TRBV12-4 CASSFSRGEVEKLFF TGTGCCAGCAGTTTCTCGCGGGGTGAAGTTGAAAAACTGTTTTTT
TRBD1 TRBJ1-6 NA TRBV7-9 CASSLLSGTGGNSPLHF TGTGCCAGCAGCTTGTTATCTGGGACAGGGGGTAATTCACCCCTCCACTTT
NA TRBJ2-7 NA TRBV7-6 CASSEVGIEQYF TGTGCCAGCAGCGAAGTAGGAATCGAGCAGTACTTC
TRBD2 TRBJ2-3 many TRBV7-9 CASSLVAGVGDTQYF TGTGCCAGCAGCTTAGTAGCGGGAGTTGGGGATACGCAGTATTTT
NA TRBJ1-5 NA TRBV12-3/TRBV12-4 CASSLGLFGGDQPQHF TGTGCCAGCAGTTTAGGTCTGTTTGGGGGCGATCAGCCCCAGCATTTT
NA TRBJ2-4 NA TRBV3-1 CAGSHRQVDKNIQYF TGTGCCGGCAGCCACCGACAGGTGGACAAAAACATTCAGTACTTC
NA TRBJ1-5 NA TRBV7-9 CASSLDERGQPQHF TGTGCCAGCAGCTTAGACGAGAGAGGACAGCCCCAGCATTTT
TRBD1 TRBJ2-3 NA TRBV20-1 CSASYRGRSSTDTQYF TGCAGTGCTAGTTACAGGGGCCGATCTAGCACAGATACGCAGTATTTT
NA TRBJ1-2 NA TRBV6-6 CATQSPLNYGYTF TGCGCCACCCAATCTCCTTTGAACTATGGCTACACCTTC